A selection of T cell receptor beta chains follows, all from one sample in a study of blood T cell repertoires in COVID-19. Assay used: immunoSEQ multiplex PCR; TCRdb lists only in-frame clones, some missing. The data show around 310,000 clones, roughly 88% seen once. Specimen: PBMCs or T cells enriched from blood (not recorded which). The source of these receptors is a man younger than 45 who had recovered from COVID-19. Each CDR3 is given with its conserved first and last residue. D genes are given only for firm matches. Size is stated for part of the rows, as once, few or many counts, or as a class when the clone is expanded.

J gene,clone size,D gene,V gene,CDR3 protein,CDR3 DNA
TRBJ1-1,-,TRBD1,TRBV4-2,CASSRTDRVNTEAFF,TGTGCCAGCAGCCGGACGGACAGGGTAAACACTGAAGCTTTCTTT
TRBJ1-5,-,-,TRBV19,CASSAREHNQPQHF,TGTGCCAGTAGTGCCCGGGAGCACAATCAGCCCCAGCATTTT
TRBJ2-7,-,-,TRBV10-3,CAISESDRYYEQYF,TGTGCCATCAGTGAGTCGGACAGATACTACGAGCAGTACTTC
TRBJ2-1,few,-,TRBV4-1,CASSQDGTLNEQFF,TGCGCCAGCAGCCAAGATGGGACACTCAATGAGCAGTTCTTC
TRBJ1-2,-,TRBD1,TRBV18,CASSPRSGQGNYGYTF,TGTGCCAGCTCACCACGTTCGGGACAGGGCAACTATGGCTACACCTTC
TRBJ1-1,-,-,TRBV20-1,CSVPQLQAFF,TGCAGTGTTCCACAGCTACAAGCTTTCTTT
TRBJ1-5,once,TRBD1,TRBV18,CASSPSGTGDHQPQHF,TGTGCCAGCTCACCTTCCGGGACAGGGGACCATCAGCCCCAGCATTTT
TRBJ2-2,-,TRBD2,TRBV19,CASTSGGPGELFF,TGTGCCAGTACCAGCGGGGGGCCCGGGGAGCTGTTTTTT
TRBJ2-1,once,-,TRBV28,CASSSLRGGARNEQFF,TGTGCCAGCAGTTCCCTTAGGGGGGGGGCCCGGAATGAGCAGTTCTTC
TRBJ2-1,few,TRBD1,TRBV27,CASSPAGGLDEQFF,TGTGCCAGCAGTCCTGCAGGGGGCTTAGATGAGCAGTTCTTC
TRBJ2-5,-,TRBD1,TRBV27,CASSLSRGRQTQYF,TGTGCCAGCAGTTTATCAAGGGGGCGGCAGACCCAGTACTTC
TRBJ2-1,-,-,TRBV21-1,CASSKVKGPGQSNKGVWDYNEQFF,TGTGCCAGCAGCAAAGTCAAGGGTCCGGGACAATCCAATAAGGGTGTTTGGGACTACAATGAGCAGTTCTTC
TRBJ1-6,-,-,TRBV21-1,CARKGTAANSPLHF,TGTGCCAGGAAGGGGACAGCGGCAAATTCACCCCTCCACTTT
TRBJ1-6,-,TRBD1,TRBV28,CASSTPQGALSNSPLHF,TGTGCCAGCTCCACTCCCCAGGGGGCATTATCTAATTCACCCCTCCACTTT
TRBJ2-3,-,TRBD2,TRBV27,CASSLGLVQDTQYF,TGTGCCAGCAGTTTAGGACTAGTTCAAGATACGCAGTATTTT
TRBJ1-2,-,-,TRBV15,CATSRDRVGGRKGGYTF,TGTGCCACCAGCAGAGATCGAGTGGGGGGACGGAAAGGTGGCTACACCTTC
TRBJ1-4,-,-,TRBV28,CASSPSLATNEKLFF,TGTGCCAGCAGTCCGTCCCTTGCAACTAATGAAAAACTGTTTTTT
TRBJ2-1,-,TRBD2,TRBV5-5,CASSIISGGASNEQFF,TGTGCCAGCAGCATAATTAGCGGGGGGGCCAGTAATGAGCAGTTCTTC
TRBJ1-3,-,-,TRBV15,CATSSSLRSGNTIYF,TGTGCCACCAGCTCCTCGTTACGGTCTGGAAACACCATATATTTT
TRBJ2-5,-,TRBD1,TRBV11-2,CASSPGTGTQETQYF,TGTGCCAGCAGCCCAGGGACAGGGACGCAAGAGACCCAGTACTTC
TRBJ2-1,-,-,TRBV6-5,CASSYDSVTEQFF,TGTGCCAGCAGTTACGATTCGGTTACTGAGCAGTTCTTC
TRBJ1-2,-,-,TRBV10-2,CASSGYRDGYTF,TGCGCCAGCAGTGGATACAGGGATGGCTACACCTTC
TRBJ2-2,-,TRBD1,TRBV7-9,CASIDSGTGLAGELFF,TGTGCCAGCATAGATTCCGGGACAGGGTTGGCCGGGGAGCTGTTTTTT
TRBJ1-5,-,TRBD1,TRBV28,CASSFQDRPNQPQHF,TGTGCCAGCAGTTTCCAGGACAGGCCTAATCAGCCCCAGCATTTT
TRBJ2-2,-,TRBD2,TRBV4-1,CASSGRLAGAFTGELFF,TGCGCCAGCAGCGGGCGACTAGCGGGGGCTTTCACCGGGGAGCTGTTTTTT
TRBJ2-5,-,-,TRBV6-2/TRBV6-3,CASSYSLGVGQALQETQYF,TGTGCCAGCAGTTACTCGCTGGGAGTGGGCCAAGCCCTCCAAGAGACCCAGTACTTC
TRBJ2-7,-,-,TRBV7-5,CVRSLSGGPHEQYF,TGTGTCAGAAGCTTAAGCGGGGGGCCCCACGAGCAGTACTTC
TRBJ2-2,-,TRBD1,TRBV18,CASPGQGNTGELFF,TGTGCCAGCCCCGGACAGGGTAACACCGGGGAGCTGTTTTTT
TRBJ1-1,-,-,TRBV7-8,CASSLSTGNTEAFF,TGTGCCAGCAGCTTATCTACAGGGAACACTGAAGCTTTCTTT
TRBJ2-7,-,TRBD1,TRBV9,CASSVAGQGAREQYF,TGTGCCAGCAGCGTAGCCGGTCAGGGGGCGCGAGAGCAGTACTTC
TRBJ2-4,-,-,TRBV10-1,CASSESRGQPNIKYF,TGCGCCAGCAGTGAGTCTAGAGGGCAGCCCAATATCAAGTACTTC
TRBJ1-5,-,-,TRBV30,CAWSVGGANQPQHF,TGTGCCTGGAGTGTAGGGGGGGCTAATCAGCCCCAGCATTTT
TRBJ2-6,-,-,TRBV13,CASSVDSSGANVLTF,TGTGCCAGCAGCGTTGACAGCTCTGGGGCCAACGTCCTGACTTTC
TRBJ2-1,-,TRBD1,TRBV2,CASRMDRGGSEQFF,TGTGCCAGCAGGATGGACAGGGGAGGAAGTGAGCAGTTCTTC
TRBJ1-1,-,-,TRBV27,CASSYYPLEVLGATEAFF,TGTGCCAGCAGTTACTATCCTTTAGAGGTATTGGGTGCCACTGAAGCTTTCTTT
TRBJ2-7,-,TRBD1,TRBV6-5,CASIRNRGGLYEQYF,TGTGCCAGCATTAGAAACAGGGGCGGACTCTACGAGCAGTACTTC
TRBJ2-4,-,TRBD1,TRBV18,CASSEGQLNIQYF,TGTGCCAGCTCAGAGGGACAGCTAAACATTCAGTACTTC
TRBJ2-2,once,TRBD2,TRBV7-9,CASSPPGGGLSAGELFF,TGTGCCAGCAGCCCACCCGGGGGGGGGCTAAGCGCCGGGGAGCTGTTTTTT
TRBJ2-3,-,TRBD1,TRBV30,CAWTPGTGADTQYF,TGTGCCTGGACCCCCGGGACAGGGGCAGATACGCAGTATTTT
TRBJ2-1,few,-,TRBV24-1,CATSDLDSQGYNEQFF,TGTGCCACCAGTGATTTGGACAGCCAGGGCTACAATGAGCAGTTCTTC
TRBJ1-1,-,-,TRBV20-1,CSLRDWPEAFF,TGCAGTCTGAGGGACTGGCCTGAAGCTTTCTTT
TRBJ1-2,-,TRBD1,TRBV27,CASSPRTGRIPVGYGYTF,TGTGCCAGCAGTCCCCGGACAGGGCGGATCCCCGTGGGATATGGCTACACCTTC
TRBJ1-5,-,TRBD1,TRBV12-3/TRBV12-4,CASRDRANQPQHF,TGTGCCAGCAGGGACAGGGCGAATCAGCCCCAGCATTTT
TRBJ1-5,-,-,TRBV4-2,CASSPRLTGGSNQPQHF,TGTGCCAGCAGCCCCCGCCTAACGGGGGGTAGCAATCAGCCCCAGCATTTT
TRBJ2-1,-,TRBD1,TRBV2,CASSLDRGFDEQFF,TGTGCCAGCAGCTTGGACAGGGGTTTCGATGAGCAGTTCTTC
TRBJ1-4,-,TRBD1,TRBV6-5,CASSYSPGTAKKFF,TGTGCCAGCAGTTACTCCCCCGGGACAGCTAAGAAGTTTTTT
TRBJ2-5,once,TRBD1,TRBV24-1,CATNSGTGQETQYF,TGTGCCACGAACTCTGGGACAGGCCAAGAGACCCAGTACTTC